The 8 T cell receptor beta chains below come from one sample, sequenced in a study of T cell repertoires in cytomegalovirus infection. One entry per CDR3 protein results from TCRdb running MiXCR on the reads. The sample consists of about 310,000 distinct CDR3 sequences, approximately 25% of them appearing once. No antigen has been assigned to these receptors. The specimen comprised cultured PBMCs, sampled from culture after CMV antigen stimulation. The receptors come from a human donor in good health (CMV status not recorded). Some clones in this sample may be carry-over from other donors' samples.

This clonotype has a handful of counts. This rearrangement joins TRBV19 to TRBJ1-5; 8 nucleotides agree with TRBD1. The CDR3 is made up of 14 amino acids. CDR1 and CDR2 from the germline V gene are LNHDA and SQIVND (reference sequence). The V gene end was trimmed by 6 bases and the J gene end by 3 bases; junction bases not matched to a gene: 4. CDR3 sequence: CASRQTGDNQPQHF. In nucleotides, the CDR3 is TGTGCCAGTAGGCAGACAGGGGACAATCAGCCCCAGCATTTT. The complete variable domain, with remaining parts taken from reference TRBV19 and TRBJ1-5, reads DGGITQSPKYLFRKEGQNVTLSCEQNLNHDAMYWYRQDPGQGLRLIYYSQIVNDFQKGDIAEGYSVSREKKESFPLTVTSAQKNPTAFYLCASRQTGDNQPQHFGDGTRLSIL.

CDR3: CASSASMDSPYEQYF. The CDR3, as DNA: TGTGCCAGTAGTGCGTCAATGGACAGCCCCTACGAGCAGTACTTC. The gene calls are TRBV19 and TRBJ2-7; a possible D gene is TRBD1 (6 bases). Per the germline V gene, CDR1 is LNHDA and CDR2 is SQIVND (reference sequence). This CDR3 has 15 residues. V dropped 5 bases and J dropped 2 bases, with 16 bases sitting between them. The variable domain in full, completed from reference TRBV19 and TRBJ2-7, reads DGGITQSPKYLFRKEGQNVTLSCEQNLNHDAMYWYRQDPGQGLRLIYYSQIVNDFQKGDIAEGYSVSREKKESFPLTVTSAQKNPTAFYLCASSASMDSPYEQYFGPGTRLTVT.

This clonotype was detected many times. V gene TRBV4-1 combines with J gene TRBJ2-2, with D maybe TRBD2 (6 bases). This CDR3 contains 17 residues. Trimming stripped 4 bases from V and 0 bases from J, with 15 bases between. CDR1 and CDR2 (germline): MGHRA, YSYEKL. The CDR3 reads CASSPLRGTANTGELFF. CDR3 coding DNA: TGCGCCAGCAGCCCCCTCCGCGGGACGGCGAACACCGGGGAGCTGTTTTTT.

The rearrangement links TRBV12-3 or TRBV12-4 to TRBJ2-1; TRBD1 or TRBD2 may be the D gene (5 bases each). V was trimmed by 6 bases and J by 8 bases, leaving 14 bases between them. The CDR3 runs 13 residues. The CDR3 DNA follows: TGTGCCAGCAGCCCCTCCGGGGACGATGAGCAGTTCTTC. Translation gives CASSPSGDDEQFF.

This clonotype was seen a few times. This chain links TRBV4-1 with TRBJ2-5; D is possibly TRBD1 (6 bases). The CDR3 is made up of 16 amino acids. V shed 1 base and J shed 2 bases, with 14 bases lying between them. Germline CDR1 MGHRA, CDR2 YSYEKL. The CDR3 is CASSQGLGQYQETQYF. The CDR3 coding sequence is TGCGCCAGCAGCCAAGGCCTAGGACAGTATCAAGAGACCCAGTACTTC.

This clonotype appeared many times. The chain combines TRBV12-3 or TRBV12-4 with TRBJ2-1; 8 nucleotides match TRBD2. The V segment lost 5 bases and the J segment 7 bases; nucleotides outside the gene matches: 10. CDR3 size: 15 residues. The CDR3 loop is CASSPYGGRRNEQFF. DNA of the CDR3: TGTGCCAGCAGTCCCTATGGCGGGAGGAGGAATGAGCAGTTCTTC.

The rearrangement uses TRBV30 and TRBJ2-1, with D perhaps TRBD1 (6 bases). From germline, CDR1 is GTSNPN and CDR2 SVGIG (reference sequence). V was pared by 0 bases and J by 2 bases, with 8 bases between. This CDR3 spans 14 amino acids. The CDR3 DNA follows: TGTGCCTGGAGTGTACAGGGCCCCTACAATGAGCAGTTCTTC. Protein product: CAWSVQGPYNEQFF.

CDR3 sequence reads: CASSLAGGGRYEQYV. The DNA of the CDR3 is TGTGCCAGCAGCTTAGCAGGCGGGGGCCGGTACGAGCAGTACGTC. The chain joins TRBV7-2 to TRBJ2-7; possibly TRBD2 for D (7 bases). Germline values: CDR1 SGHTA, CDR2 FQGNSA. The germline V and J ends were trimmed by 0 bases and 4 bases, with 13 bases remaining between them. This CDR3 has 15 amino acids.